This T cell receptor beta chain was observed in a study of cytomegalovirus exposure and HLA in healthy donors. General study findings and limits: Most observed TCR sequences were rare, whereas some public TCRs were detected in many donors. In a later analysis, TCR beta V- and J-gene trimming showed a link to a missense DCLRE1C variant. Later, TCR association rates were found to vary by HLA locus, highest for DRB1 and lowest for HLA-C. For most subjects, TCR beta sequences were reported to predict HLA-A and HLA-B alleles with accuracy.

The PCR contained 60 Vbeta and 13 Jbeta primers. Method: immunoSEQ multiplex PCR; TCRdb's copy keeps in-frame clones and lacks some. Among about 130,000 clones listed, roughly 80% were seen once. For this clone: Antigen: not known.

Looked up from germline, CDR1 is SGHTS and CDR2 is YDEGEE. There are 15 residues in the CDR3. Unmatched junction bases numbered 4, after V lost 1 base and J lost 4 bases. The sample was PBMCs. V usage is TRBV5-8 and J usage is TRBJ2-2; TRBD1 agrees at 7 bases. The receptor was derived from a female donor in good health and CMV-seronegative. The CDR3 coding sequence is TGTGCCAGCAGCTTGACAGGGGTTCTCACCGGGGAGCTGTTTTTT. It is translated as CASSLTGVLTGELFF.